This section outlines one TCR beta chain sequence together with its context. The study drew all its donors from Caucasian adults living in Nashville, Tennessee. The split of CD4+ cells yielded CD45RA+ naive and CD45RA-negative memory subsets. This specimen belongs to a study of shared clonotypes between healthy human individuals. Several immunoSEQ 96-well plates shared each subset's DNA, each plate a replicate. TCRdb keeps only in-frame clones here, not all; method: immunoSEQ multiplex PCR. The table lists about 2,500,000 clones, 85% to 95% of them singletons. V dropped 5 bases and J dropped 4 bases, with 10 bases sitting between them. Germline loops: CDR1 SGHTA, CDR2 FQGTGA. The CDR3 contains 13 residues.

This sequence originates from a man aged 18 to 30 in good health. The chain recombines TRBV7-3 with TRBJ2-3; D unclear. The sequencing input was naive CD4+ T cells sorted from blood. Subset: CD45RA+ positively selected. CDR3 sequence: CASSPLAADTQYF. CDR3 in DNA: TGTGCCAGCAGCCCCCTGGCCGCAGATACGCAGTATTTT. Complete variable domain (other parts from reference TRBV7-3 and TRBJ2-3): GAGVSQTPSNKVTEKGKYVELRCDPISGHTALYWYRQSLGQGPEFLIYFQGTGAADDSGLPNDRFFAVRPEGSVSTLKIQRTERGDSAVYLCASSPLAADTQYFGPGTRLTVL.